This T cell receptor (beta chain) was sequenced in a study of regulatory T cells in long-lasting Graves disease. According to the study, TCR beta libraries were built with iRepertoire HTBI primers and CDR3-region Arm-PCR. TCRdb called the multiplex PCR reads again in MiXCR, with one record for every CDR3 protein. The repertoire has more than 450,000 distinct CDR3 sequences, 16% of them found once; the top ten carry 12%. The CDR3 is 15 amino acids. CDR1 is DFQATT, CDR2 SNEGSKA, per germline (reference sequence). The V segment lost 6 bases and the J segment 0 bases; nucleotides outside the gene matches: 10. As to time point: newly diagnosed GD, antithyroid drugs for less than 3 months. PBMCs provided the RNA from which the TCR library was made. The sample was also reused in another study, on T cells in Graves' hyperthyroidism and ophthalmopathy.

The sequencing used peripheral blood mononuclear cells (PBMCs), collected at new diagnosis, from a patient treated with antithyroid drugs. The receptor comes from a man between 35 and 55 years old with Graves disease. The gene calls are TRBV20-1 and TRBJ1-1; the match to TRBD1 covers 7 bases. The CDR3 is CSATRDSLMNTEAFF. In DNA form, the CDR3 reads TGCAGTGCGACTAGGGACAGCCTGATGAACACTGAAGCTTTCTTT.